These T cell receptor beta chains were read from a single sample in a study of cytomegalovirus exposure and HLA in healthy donors. Here immunoSEQ multiplex PCR was the method, and the copy in TCRdb shows in-frame clones only, minus some. The sample shows under 250,000 clones, about 83% of them seen only once. Sequences were obtained from PBMCs. The receptors originated from a woman aged 50 to 60 in good health and CMV-seropositive. Both conserved end residues are part of each CDR3. The order of the fields is D gene, J gene, CDR3 length, V gene, clone size, CDR3 protein, CDR3 DNA. A D gene is named only where the DNA matches it firmly. Size values are once, few and many counts, or a class for expanded clones, and some rows have none.

>NA|TRBJ2-2|11|TRBV7-9|NA
CASSPSGELFF
TGTGCCAGCAGCCCTTCCGGGGAGCTGTTTTTT
>NA|TRBJ1-3|15|TRBV27|NA
CASSSLPRAGNTIYF
TGTGCCAGCAGTTCCCTCCCGCGGGCTGGAAACACCATATATTTT
>NA|TRBJ1-4|14|TRBV11-2|once
CASSPSRVGEKLFF
TGTGCCAGCAGCCCGTCCAGGGTAGGCGAAAAACTGTTTTTT
>NA|TRBJ2-6|17|TRBV18|once
CASSPSYAQSGANVLTF
TGTGCCAGCTCACCTAGTTATGCCCAAAGTGGGGCCAACGTCCTGACTTTC
>TRBD1|TRBJ1-4|15|TRBV5-1|NA
CASSYTGAAPEKLFF
TGCGCCAGCAGCTATACAGGGGCGGCTCCTGAAAAACTGTTTTTT
>TRBD1|TRBJ2-1|14|TRBV28|NA
CASWRQGPYNEQFF
TGTGCCAGCTGGCGACAGGGCCCCTACAATGAGCAGTTCTTC
>TRBD1|TRBJ2-7|15|TRBV27|NA
CASSPRQGGPYEQYF
TGTGCCAGCAGTCCCCGACAGGGGGGTCCCTACGAGCAGTACTTC
>NA|TRBJ1-1|15|TRBV6-1|NA
CASSTQVYMNTEAFF
TGTGCCAGCAGTACCCAGGTTTACATGAACACTGAAGCTTTCTTT
>TRBD1|TRBJ1-1|14|TRBV27|NA
CASSPDRGRPEAFF
TGTGCCAGCAGTCCCGACAGGGGGCGGCCTGAAGCTTTCTTT
>NA|TRBJ1-1|14|TRBV7-8|few
CASSLAGRNTEAFF
TGTGCCAGCAGCTTAGCGGGGAGAAACACTGAAGCTTTCTTT
>NA|TRBJ2-1|16|TRBV5-1|NA
CASSWDRDKHINEQFF
TGCGCCAGCAGCTGGGACCGGGACAAGCATATCAATGAGCAGTTCTTC
>NA|TRBJ1-2|15|TRBV5-1|NA
CASSLTGNLANGYTF
TGCGCCAGCAGCTTGACAGGCAACTTAGCCAATGGCTACACCTTC
>NA|TRBJ2-3|16|TRBV6-1|NA
CASSGDSVFSTDTQYF
TGTGCCAGCAGTGGAGACAGTGTCTTTAGCACAGATACGCAGTATTTT
>NA|TRBJ2-5|14|TRBV11-1|once
CASSRRASGETQYF
TGTGCCAGCAGCCGTCGGGCCAGCGGGGAGACCCAGTACTTC
>TRBD1|TRBJ1-1|14|TRBV4-2|NA
CASSTNRGHTEAFF
TGTGCCAGCTCCACAAACAGGGGACACACTGAAGCTTTCTTT
>NA|TRBJ2-3|13|TRBV7-9|NA
CASIQKITDTQYF
TGTGCCAGCATCCAGAAGATAACAGATACGCAGTATTTT
>NA|TRBJ2-7|14|TRBV19|NA
CASSMTGVSYEQYF
TGTGCCAGTAGTATGACGGGGGTCTCCTACGAGCAGTACTTC
>TRBD1|TRBJ1-4|17|TRBV5-6|NA
CASSSRAGGGPNEKLFF
TGTGCCAGCAGCTCTAGGGCAGGGGGCGGACCTAATGAAAAACTGTTTTTT
>NA|TRBJ2-7|10|TRBV7-9|NA
CSSSTYEQYF
TGTTCCAGCAGCACATACGAGCAGTACTTC
>TRBD1|TRBJ1-2|13|TRBV29-1|NA
CSAGGTGWGGYTF
TGCAGCGCGGGCGGGACAGGGTGGGGTGGCTACACCTTC
>NA|TRBJ2-1|15|TRBV27|NA
CASSGDTSSYNEQFF
TGTGCCAGCAGTGGGGACACGAGCTCCTACAATGAGCAGTTCTTC
>TRBD1|TRBJ2-2|13|TRBV29-1|NA
CSVATGGTGELFF
TGCAGCGTCGCGACAGGGGGCACCGGGGAGCTGTTTTTT
>NA|TRBJ1-5|14|TRBV6-6|NA
CAAGGDQLNQPQHF
TGTGCCGCGGGGGGGGACCAACTCAATCAGCCCCAGCATTTT
>NA|TRBJ1-5|14|TRBV9|NA
CASSVGQEGQPQHF
TGTGCCAGCAGCGTAGGACAGGAAGGTCAGCCCCAGCATTTT
>TRBD1|TRBJ1-1|14|TRBV6-5|NA
CASSGTGGLTEAFF
TGTGCCAGCAGTGGGACAGGGGGATTAACTGAAGCTTTCTTT
>NA|TRBJ2-3|15|TRBV7-9|NA
CASSLSTAYTDTQYF
TGTGCCAGCAGCTTATCCACAGCCTACACAGATACGCAGTATTTT
>NA|TRBJ2-5|13|TRBV2|once
CASSLDSQETQYF
TGTGCCAGCAGTTTAGACAGCCAAGAGACCCAGTACTTC
>NA|TRBJ1-5|15|TRBV19|NA
CASSIPAGAGQPQHF
TGTGCCAGTAGTATTCCAGCAGGGGCAGGTCAGCCCCAGCATTTT
>TRBD1|TRBJ1-2|15|TRBV18|NA
CASSPSQGANYGYTF
TGTGCCAGCTCTCCTTCCCAGGGGGCGAACTATGGCTACACCTTC